This T cell receptor (beta chain) was retrieved from a study of shared clonotypes between healthy human individuals. Naive CD8 cells lacked CD45RO, underwent positive selection for CCR7 and left out terminally differentiated effector memory CD45RA+ cells. The donor cohort consisted entirely of Caucasian adults residing in Nashville, Tennessee. The length of the CDR3 is 15 residues. Germline lookup yields CDR1 MNHEY and CDR2 SMNVEV (reference sequence). Some clones are missing from TCRdb's copy, which holds only in-frame ones; the method was immunoSEQ multiplex PCR. Among around 550,000 clones listed, 85% to 95% were seen once.

Specimen: naive CD8+ T cells sorted from blood. The sequence derives from a woman aged 25 to 45 in good health. The chain links TRBV27 to TRBJ2-5, with D perhaps TRBD2 (6 bases). The DNA end favors TRBJ2-7, so the J call may be wrong. CDR3 nucleotide sequence: TGTGCCAGCAGCTCCCTGGGTAGCGGCCCCTACGAGCAGTACTTC. The encoded protein is CASSSLGSGPYEQYF.